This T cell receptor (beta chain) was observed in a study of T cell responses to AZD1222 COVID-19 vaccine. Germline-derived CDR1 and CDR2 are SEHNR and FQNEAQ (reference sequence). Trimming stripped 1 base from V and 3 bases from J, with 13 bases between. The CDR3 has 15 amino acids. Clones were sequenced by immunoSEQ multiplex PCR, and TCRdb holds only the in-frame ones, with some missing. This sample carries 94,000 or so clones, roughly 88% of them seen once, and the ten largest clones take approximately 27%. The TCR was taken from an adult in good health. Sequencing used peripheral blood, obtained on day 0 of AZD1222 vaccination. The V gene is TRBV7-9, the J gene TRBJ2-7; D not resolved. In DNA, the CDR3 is TGTGCCAGCAGCTTAGGCCCGGCAGGCCACTACGAGCAGTACTTC. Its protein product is CASSLGPAGHYEQYF. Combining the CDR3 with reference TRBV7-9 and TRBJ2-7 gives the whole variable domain DTGVSQNPRHKITKRGQNVTFRCDPISEHNRLYWYRQTLGQGPEFLTYFQNEAQLEKSRLLSDRFSAERPKGSFSTLEIQRTEQGDSAMYLCASSLGPAGHYEQYFGPGTRLTVT.